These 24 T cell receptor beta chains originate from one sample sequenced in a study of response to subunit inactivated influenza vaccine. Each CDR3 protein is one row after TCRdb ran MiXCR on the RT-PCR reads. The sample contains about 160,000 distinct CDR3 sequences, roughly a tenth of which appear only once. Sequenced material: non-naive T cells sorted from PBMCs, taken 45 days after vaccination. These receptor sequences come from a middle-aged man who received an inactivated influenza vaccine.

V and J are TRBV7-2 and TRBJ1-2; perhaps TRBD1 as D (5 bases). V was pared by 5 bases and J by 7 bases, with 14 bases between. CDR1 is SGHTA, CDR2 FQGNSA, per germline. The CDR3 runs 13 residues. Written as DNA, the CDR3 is TGTGCCAGCAGCCTTCACCCCGGGGGTGGCTACACCTTC. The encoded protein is CASSLHPGGGYTF.

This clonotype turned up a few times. As DNA, the CDR3 is TGTGCCAGCAGCTGGAGGGGCGCTGGCACTGAAGCTTTCTTT. This encodes CASSWRGAGTEAFF. The chain employs TRBV7-2 and TRBJ1-1, with D possibly TRBD1 on 5 matching bases. Between the trimmed V and J ends, which lost 4 bases and 4 bases, there was a span of 13 bases. Germline V lookup: CDR1 SGHTA, CDR2 FQGNSA. This CDR3 is 14 amino acids long.

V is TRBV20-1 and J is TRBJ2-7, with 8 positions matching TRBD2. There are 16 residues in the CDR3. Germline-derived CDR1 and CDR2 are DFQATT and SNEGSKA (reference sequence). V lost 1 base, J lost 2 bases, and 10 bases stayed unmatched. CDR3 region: CSARGQTGGPPYEQYF. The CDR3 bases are TGCAGTGCTAGAGGTCAAACGGGAGGGCCCCCCTACGAGCAGTACTTC.

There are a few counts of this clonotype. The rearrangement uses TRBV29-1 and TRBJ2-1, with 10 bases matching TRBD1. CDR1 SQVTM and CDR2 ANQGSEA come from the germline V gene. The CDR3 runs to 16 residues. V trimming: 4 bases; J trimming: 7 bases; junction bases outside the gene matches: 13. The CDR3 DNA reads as TGCAGCGTTGCCGGTTTCCGGACAGGGGGAGGGAATGAGCAGTTCTTC. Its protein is CSVAGFRTGGGNEQFF.

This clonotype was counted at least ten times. The CDR3: CASSVGTGKGTGELFF. In nucleotides, the CDR3 is TGTGCCAGCAGCGTGGGGACAGGGAAGGGGACCGGGGAGCTGTTTTTT. This sequence joins TRBV9 and TRBJ2-2; 9 bases fit TRBD1. V dropped 2 bases and J dropped 5; count of bases not matched to a gene: 7. Germline loops: CDR1 SGDLS, CDR2 YYNGEE. There are 16 residues in the CDR3. The whole variable domain, filled in from reference TRBV9 and TRBJ2-2, reads DSGVTQTPKHLITATGQRVTLRCSPRSGDLSVYWYQQSLDQGLQFLIQYYNGEERAKGNILERFSAQQFPDLHSELNLSSLELGDSALYFCASSVGTGKGTGELFFGEGSRLTVL.

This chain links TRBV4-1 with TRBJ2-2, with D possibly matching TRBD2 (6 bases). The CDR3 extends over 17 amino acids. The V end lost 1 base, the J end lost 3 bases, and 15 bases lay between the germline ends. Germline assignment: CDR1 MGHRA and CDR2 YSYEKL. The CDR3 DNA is TGCGCCAGCAGCCAAGCCGGGACTTCGGCGGACACCGGGGAGCTGTTTTTT. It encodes CASSQAGTSADTGELFF.

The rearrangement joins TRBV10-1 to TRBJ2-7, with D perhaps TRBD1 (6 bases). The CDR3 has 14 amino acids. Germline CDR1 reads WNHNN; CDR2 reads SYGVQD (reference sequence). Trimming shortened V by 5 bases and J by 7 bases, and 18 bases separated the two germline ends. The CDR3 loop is CASSLDTVRGEQYF. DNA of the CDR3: TGCGCCAGCAGTCTCGACACCGTGAGGGGGGAGCAGTACTTC.

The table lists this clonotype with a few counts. Here the CDR3 DNA reads TGCAGTGCCCAGAACAGGGGCTCTAATGAAAAACTGTTTTTT. Translation: CSAQNRGSNEKLFF. The chain joins TRBV20-1 to TRBJ1-4, with 7 bases matching TRBD1. CDR3 length: 14 amino acids. Germline V gene data show CDR1 as DFQATT and CDR2 as SNEGSKA (reference sequence). V lost 6 bases, J lost 3 bases, and 7 bases stayed unmatched.

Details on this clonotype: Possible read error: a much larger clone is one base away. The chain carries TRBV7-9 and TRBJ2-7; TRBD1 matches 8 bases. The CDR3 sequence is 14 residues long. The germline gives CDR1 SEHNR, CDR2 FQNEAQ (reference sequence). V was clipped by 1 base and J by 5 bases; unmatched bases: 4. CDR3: CASSLGRGRNEQYF. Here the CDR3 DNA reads TGTGCCAGCAGCTTAGGCAGGGGGCGGAACGAGCAGTACTTC.

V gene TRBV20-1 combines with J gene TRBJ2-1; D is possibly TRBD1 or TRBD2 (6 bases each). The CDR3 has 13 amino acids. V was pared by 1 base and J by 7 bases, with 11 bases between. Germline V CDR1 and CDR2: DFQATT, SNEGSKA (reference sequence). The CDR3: CSARAGAGNEQFF. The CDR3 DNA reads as TGCAGTGCTAGAGCGGGGGCCGGAAATGAGCAGTTCTTC.

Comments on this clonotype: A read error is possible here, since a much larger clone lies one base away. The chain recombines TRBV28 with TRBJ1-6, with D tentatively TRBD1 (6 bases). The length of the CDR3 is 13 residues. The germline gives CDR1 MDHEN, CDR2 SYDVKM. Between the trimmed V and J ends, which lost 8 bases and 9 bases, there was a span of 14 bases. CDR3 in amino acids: CASGTSRGSPLHF. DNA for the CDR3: TGTGCCAGCGGTACCTCCAGGGGTTCACCCCTCCACTTT.

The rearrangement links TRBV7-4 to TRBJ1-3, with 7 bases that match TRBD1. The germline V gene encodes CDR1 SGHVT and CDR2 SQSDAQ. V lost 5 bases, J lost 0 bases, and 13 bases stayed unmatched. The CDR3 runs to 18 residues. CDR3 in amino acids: CASSPAVDTGDSGNTIYF. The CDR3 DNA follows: TGTGCCAGCAGCCCGGCGGTGGATACAGGGGACTCTGGAAACACCATATATTTT.

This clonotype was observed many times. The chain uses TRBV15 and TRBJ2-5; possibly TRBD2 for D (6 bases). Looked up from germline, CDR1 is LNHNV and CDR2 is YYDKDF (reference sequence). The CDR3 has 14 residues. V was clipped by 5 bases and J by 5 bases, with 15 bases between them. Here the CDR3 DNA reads TGTGCCACCAGCGGAAGGGGCGGGATGGAGACCCAGTACTTC. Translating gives CATSGRGGMETQYF.

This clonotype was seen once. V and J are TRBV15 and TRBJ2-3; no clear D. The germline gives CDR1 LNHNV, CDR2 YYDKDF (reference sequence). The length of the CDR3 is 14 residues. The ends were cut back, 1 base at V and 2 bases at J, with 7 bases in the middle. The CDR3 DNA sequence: TGTGCCACCAGCAGAGTCCGGGTCACAGATACGCAGTATTTT. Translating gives CATSRVRVTDTQYF.

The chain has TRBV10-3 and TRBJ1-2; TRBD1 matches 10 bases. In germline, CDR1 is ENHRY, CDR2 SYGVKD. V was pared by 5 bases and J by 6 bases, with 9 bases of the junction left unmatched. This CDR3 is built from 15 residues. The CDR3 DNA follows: TGTGCCATCAGTCCACCGGGACAGGGGATGGATGGCTACACCTTC. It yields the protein CAISPPGQGMDGYTF.

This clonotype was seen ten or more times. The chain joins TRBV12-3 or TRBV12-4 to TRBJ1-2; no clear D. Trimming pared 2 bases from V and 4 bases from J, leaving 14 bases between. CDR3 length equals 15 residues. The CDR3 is CASSLTGVGLYGYTF. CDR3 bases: TGTGCCAGCAGTTTAACCGGGGTCGGCCTCTATGGCTACACCTTC.

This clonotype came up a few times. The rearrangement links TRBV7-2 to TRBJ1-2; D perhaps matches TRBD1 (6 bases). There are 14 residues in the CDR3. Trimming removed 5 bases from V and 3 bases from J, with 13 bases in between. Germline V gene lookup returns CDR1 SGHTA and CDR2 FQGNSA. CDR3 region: CASSRGGRDYGYTF. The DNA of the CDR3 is TGTGCCAGCAGCCGAGGGGGGCGCGACTATGGCTACACCTTC.

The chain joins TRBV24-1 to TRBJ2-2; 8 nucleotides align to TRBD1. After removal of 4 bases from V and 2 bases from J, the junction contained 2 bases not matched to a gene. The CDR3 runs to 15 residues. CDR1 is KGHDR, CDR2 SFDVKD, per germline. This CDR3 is CATSDGQGNTGELFF. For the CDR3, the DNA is TGTGCCACCAGTGACGGACAGGGTAACACCGGGGAGCTGTTTTTT.

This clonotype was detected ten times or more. The CDR3 region has the DNA TGTGCCAGCAGCTTAGTAGCGGGGATCACAGATACGCAGTATTTT. Its translation: CASSLVAGITDTQYF. This rearrangement joins TRBV7-9 to TRBJ2-3; 8 bases map to TRBD2. CDR3 size: 15 residues. CDR1 is SEHNR and CDR2 is FQNEAQ in the germline V gene (reference sequence). V lost 1 base, J lost 2 bases, and 2 bases stayed unmatched.

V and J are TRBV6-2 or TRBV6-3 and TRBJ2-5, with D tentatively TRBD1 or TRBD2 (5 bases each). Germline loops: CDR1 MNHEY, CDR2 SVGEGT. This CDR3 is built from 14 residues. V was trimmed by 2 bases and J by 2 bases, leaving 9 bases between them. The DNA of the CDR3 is TGTGCCAGCAGTTACCGGGACGTTCAAGAGACCCAGTACTTC. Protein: CASSYRDVQETQYF.

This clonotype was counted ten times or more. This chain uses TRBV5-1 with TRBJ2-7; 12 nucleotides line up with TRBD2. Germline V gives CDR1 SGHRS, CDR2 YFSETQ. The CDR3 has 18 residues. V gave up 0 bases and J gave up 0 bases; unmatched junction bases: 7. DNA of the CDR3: TGCGCCAGCAGCTTGGGGCCGACTAGCGGGAGTGTCTCCTACGAGCAGTACTTC. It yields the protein CASSLGPTSGSVSYEQYF. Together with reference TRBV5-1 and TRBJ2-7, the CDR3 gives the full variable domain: KAGVTQTPRYLIKTRGQQVTLSCSPISGHRSVSWYQQTPGQGLQFLFEYFSETQRNKGNFPGRFSGRQFSNSRSEMNVSTLELGDSALYLCASSLGPTSGSVSYEQYFGPGTRLTVT.

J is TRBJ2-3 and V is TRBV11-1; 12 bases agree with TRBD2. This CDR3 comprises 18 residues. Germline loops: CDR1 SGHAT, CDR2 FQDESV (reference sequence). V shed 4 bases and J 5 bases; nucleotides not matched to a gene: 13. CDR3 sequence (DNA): TGTGCCAGCAGCTCTCTTTCAGGGGCTAGCGGGAGGGGAGATACGCAGTATTTT. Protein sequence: CASSSLSGASGRGDTQYF.

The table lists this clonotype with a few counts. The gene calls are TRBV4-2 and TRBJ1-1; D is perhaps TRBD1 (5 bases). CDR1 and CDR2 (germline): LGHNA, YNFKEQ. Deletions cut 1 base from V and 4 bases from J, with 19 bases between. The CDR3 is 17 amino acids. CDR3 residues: CASSQVSSSREVTEAFF. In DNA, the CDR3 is TGTGCCAGCAGCCAAGTTTCGTCTAGCAGGGAGGTCACTGAAGCTTTCTTT.

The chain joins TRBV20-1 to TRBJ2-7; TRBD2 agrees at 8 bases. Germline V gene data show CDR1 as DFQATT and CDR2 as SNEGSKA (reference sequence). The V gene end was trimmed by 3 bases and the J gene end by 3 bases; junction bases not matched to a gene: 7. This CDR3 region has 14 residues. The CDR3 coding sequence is TGCAGTGCTAGGACAGCGGGGGTCGGCTACGAGCAGTACTTC. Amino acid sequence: CSARTAGVGYEQYF.